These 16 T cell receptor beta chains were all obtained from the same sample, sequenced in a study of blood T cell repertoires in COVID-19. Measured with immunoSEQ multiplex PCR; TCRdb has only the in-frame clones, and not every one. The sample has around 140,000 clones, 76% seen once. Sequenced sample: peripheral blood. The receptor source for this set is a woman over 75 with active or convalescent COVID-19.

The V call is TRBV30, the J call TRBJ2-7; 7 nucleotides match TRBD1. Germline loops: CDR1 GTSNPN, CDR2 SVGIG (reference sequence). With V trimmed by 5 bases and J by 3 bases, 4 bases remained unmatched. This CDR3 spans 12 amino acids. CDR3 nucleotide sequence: TGTGCCTGGGGCCGACAGGGCTACGAGCAGTACTTC. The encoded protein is CAWGRQGYEQYF.

This CDR3 reads CASSLGFSGVEYNSPLHF. The CDR3 DNA reads as TGCGCCAGCAGCTTGGGTTTTTCAGGGGTTGAATATAATTCACCCCTCCACTTT. The V and J genes are TRBV5-1 and TRBJ1-6, with TRBD1 as a possible D gene (6 bases). The V gene's germline CDR1 is SGHRS and CDR2 YFSETQ. Trimming left V 0 bases short and J 4 bases short, with 17 bases between. The CDR3 length is 18 residues.

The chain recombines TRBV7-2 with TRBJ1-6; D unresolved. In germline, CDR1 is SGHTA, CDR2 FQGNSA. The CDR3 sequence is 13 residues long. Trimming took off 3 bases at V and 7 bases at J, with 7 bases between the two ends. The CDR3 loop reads CASSFAPNSPLHF. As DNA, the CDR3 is TGTGCCAGCAGCTTCGCGCCAAATTCACCCCTCCACTTT.

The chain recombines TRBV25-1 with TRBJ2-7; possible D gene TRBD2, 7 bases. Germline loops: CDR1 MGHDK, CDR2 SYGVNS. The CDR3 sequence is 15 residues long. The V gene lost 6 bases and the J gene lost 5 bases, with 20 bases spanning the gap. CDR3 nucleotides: TGTGCCAGCAGAGTAGGCGGGGGCCCCATCCACGAGCAGTACTTC. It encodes CASRVGGGPIHEQYF.

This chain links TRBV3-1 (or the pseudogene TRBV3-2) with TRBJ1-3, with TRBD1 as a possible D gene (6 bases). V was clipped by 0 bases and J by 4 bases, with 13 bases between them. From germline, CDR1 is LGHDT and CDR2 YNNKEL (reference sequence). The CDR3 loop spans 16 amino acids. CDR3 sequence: CASSQESGVYGNTIYF. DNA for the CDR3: TGTGCCAGCAGCCAAGAGTCAGGGGTGTACGGAAACACCATATATTTT.

The CDR3 DNA reads TGTGCCAGCAGTGAAAGCTGGAGGGGGGGAGCAGATACGCAGTATTTT. Translation gives CASSESWRGGADTQYF. This rearrangement joins TRBV6-1 to TRBJ2-3, with a tentative D call TRBD2 (7 bases). The germline V gene has CDR1 MNHNS and CDR2 SASEGT. Trimming left V 2 bases short and J 4 bases short, with 16 bases between. The CDR3 extends over 16 amino acids.

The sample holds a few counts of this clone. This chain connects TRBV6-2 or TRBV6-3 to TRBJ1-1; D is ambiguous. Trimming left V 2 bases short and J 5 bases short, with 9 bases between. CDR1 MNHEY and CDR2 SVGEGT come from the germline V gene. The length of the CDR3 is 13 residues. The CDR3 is CASSYRPGTEAFF. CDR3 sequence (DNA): TGTGCCAGCAGTTACCGACCGGGGACTGAAGCTTTCTTT.

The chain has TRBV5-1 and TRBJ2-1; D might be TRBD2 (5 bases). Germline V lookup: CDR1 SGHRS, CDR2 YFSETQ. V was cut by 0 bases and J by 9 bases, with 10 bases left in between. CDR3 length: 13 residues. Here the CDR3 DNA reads TGCGCCAGCAGCTTGGGTGAGGGCAGTGAGCAGTTCTTC. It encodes CASSLGEGSEQFF.

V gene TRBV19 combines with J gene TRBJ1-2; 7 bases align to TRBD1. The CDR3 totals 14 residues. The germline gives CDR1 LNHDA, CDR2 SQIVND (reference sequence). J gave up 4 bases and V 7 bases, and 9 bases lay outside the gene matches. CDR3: CASTTQGTGYGYTF. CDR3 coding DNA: TGTGCCAGTACCACACAGGGGACGGGCTATGGCTACACCTTC. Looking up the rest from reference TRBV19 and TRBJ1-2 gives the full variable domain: DGGITQSPKYLFRKEGQNVTLSCEQNLNHDAMYWYRQDPGQGLRLIYYSQIVNDFQKGDIAEGYSVSREKKESFPLTVTSAQKNPTAFYLCASTTQGTGYGYTFGSGTRLTVV.

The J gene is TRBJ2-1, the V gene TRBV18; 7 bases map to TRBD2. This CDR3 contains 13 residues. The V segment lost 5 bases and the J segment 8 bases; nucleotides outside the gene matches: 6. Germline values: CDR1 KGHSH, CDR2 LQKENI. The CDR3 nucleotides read TGTGCCAGCTCAGTAACTAGCGACCATGAGCAGTTCTTC. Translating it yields CASSVTSDHEQFF. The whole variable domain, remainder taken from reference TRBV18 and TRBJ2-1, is NAGVMQNPRHLVRRRGQEARLRCSPMKGHSHVYWYRQLPEEGLKFMVYLQKENIIDESGMPKERFSAEFPKEGPSILRIQQVVRGDSAAYFCASSVTSDHEQFFGPGTRLTVL.

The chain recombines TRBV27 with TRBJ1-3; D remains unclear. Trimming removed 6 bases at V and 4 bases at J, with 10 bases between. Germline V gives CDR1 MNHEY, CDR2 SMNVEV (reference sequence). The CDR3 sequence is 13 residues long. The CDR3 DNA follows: TGTGCCAGCAGATCGGGTGGCGGAAACACCATATATTTT. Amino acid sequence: CASRSGGGNTIYF.

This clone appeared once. The CDR3 here is CAWGQGLNGYTF. DNA of the CDR3: TGTGCCTGGGGACAGGGGTTAAATGGCTACACCTTC. The chain links TRBV30 to TRBJ1-2; 9 positions match TRBD1. Germline loops: CDR1 GTSNPN, CDR2 SVGIG (reference sequence). The CDR3 has 12 amino acids. The trim removed 5 bases at V and 6 bases at J, leaving 4 bases unmatched.

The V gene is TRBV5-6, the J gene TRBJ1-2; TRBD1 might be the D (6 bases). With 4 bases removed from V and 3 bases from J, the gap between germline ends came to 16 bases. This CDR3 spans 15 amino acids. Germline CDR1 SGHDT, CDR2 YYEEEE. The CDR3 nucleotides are TGTGCCAGCAGCCGGCCCGGGAAGGGGGACTATGGCTACACCTTC. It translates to CASSRPGKGDYGYTF.

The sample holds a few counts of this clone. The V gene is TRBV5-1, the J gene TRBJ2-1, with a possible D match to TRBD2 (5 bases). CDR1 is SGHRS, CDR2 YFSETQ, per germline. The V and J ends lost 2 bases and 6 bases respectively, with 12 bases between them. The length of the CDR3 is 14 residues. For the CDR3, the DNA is TGCGCCAGCAGCTTCCCGGACTCTGCCAATGAGCAGTTCTTC. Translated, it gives CASSFPDSANEQFF.

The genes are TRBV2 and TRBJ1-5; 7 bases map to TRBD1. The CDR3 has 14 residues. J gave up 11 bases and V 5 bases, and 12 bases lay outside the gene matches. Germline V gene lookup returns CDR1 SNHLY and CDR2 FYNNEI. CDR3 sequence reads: CASSQGGRYSAQHF. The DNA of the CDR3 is TGTGCCAGCAGTCAGGGGGGCAGGTACTCGGCCCAGCATTTT.

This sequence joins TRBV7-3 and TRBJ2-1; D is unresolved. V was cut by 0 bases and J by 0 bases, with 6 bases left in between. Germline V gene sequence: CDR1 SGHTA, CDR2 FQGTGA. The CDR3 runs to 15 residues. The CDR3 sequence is CASSLTRSSYNEQFF. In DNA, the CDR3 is TGTGCCAGCAGCTTAACCCGGAGCTCCTACAATGAGCAGTTCTTC.